A few counts support the clone carrying this TCR beta chain. Its target is not known. The TCR library protocol was used to attach unique molecular identifiers. These identifiers were attached to individual cDNA molecules. One entry per CDR3 protein results from TCRdb running MiXCR on the 5' RACE reads. The table shows 75,000 to 100,000 distinct CDR3 sequences, with approximately 17% occurring only once. Deletions cut 1 base from V and 11 bases from J, with 17 bases between. This CDR3 contains 14 residues. The germline CDR1 and CDR2 sequences are SGHDN and FVKESK. The sample belongs to a study of early T cells in non-severe SARS-CoV-2 infection. Study details: Sequencing input comprised bulk RNA from unsorted whole blood; chain pairing was not available.

Study findings and constraints: VDJdb-based annotation leaned toward anti-spike CD8 responses and missed private and CD4 specificities.

Sample: whole blood. The sequence was obtained from an adult who was a healthcare worker with PCR-confirmed SARS-CoV-2 infection or an uninfected control (not recorded which). The chain has TRBV14 and TRBJ1-1; D is possibly TRBD1 (5 bases). The CDR3 reads CASSQGREGTRAFF. The CDR3 DNA reads as TGTGCCAGCAGCCAAGGCCGGGAGGGGACGCGGGCTTTCTTT.